This T cell receptor beta chain was documented in a study of cytomegalovirus exposure and HLA in healthy donors. Overall study: Across some 400 genotyped donors, about 80% landed in the Caucasian-associated ancestry cluster.

Germline CDR1 and CDR2: MDHEN and SYDVKM. Trimming left V 6 bases short and J 1 base short, with 16 bases between. This CDR3 has 15 residues. With 60 Vbeta and 13 Jbeta primers, the PCR was carried out. Data came from immunoSEQ multiplex PCR; TCRdb stores just in-frame clones and leaves some out. Of around 88,000 clones listed, approximately 81% are singletons. This clonotype was obtained from a woman between 40 and 50 years old in good health and CMV-seropositive. This chain links TRBV28 with TRBJ2-7, with D possibly TRBD2 on 5 matching bases. The sequenced material came from PBMCs. The CDR3 nucleotides read TGTGCCAGCAGAACCGGTGGACTTGAATCCTACGAGCAGTACTTC. Its translation is CASRTGGLESYEQYF.